The clone carrying this TCR beta chain was recorded only once. Its antigen remains unknown. This record comes from a study of cytomegalovirus exposure and HLA in healthy donors. The V and J ends lost 3 bases and 1 base respectively, with 6 bases between them. The CDR3 sequence is 13 residues long. In germline, CDR1 is MNHEY, CDR2 SMNVEV (reference sequence). General study results and limits: The study labeled roughly 160 TCR beta chains cytomegalovirus-associated.

PCR amplification relied on 60 Vbeta primers (plus 13 Jbeta primers). Clones were read by immunoSEQ multiplex PCR, and TCRdb kept only the in-frame ones, dropping some. The sample records more than 200,000 clones, roughly 80% being singletons. Sequenced: PBMCs. The chain carries TRBV27 and TRBJ1-1, with a weak D call TRBD1 (5 bases). The source of this sequence is a girl under 10 years old in good health and CMV-seronegative. CDR3 amino acids: CASSLQGNTEAFF. The CDR3 DNA follows: TGTGCCAGCAGTTTGCAGGGGAACACTGAAGCTTTCTTT.